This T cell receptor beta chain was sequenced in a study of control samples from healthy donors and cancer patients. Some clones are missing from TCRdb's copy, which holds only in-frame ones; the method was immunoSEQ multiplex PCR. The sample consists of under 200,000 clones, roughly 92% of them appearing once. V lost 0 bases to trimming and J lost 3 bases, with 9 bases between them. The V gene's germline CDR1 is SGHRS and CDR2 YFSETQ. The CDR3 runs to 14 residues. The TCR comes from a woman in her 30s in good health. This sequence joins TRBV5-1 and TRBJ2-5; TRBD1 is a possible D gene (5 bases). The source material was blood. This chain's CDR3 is CASSLVVGEETQYF. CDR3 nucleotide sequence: TGCGCCAGCAGCTTGGTAGTAGGGGAAGAGACCCAGTACTTC.